This TCR beta chain was recorded in a study of shared clonotypes between healthy human individuals. Study-wide context: The study enrolled a couple of women and a few men aged 18 to 49.

With V trimmed by 5 bases and J by 4 bases, 12 bases remained unmatched. The CDR3 runs to 16 residues. In germline, CDR1 is MDHEN, CDR2 SYDVKM. Regarding the study as a whole: Several donors showed sharing of about 5.5% of naive CD4 clonotypes. Naive subsets generally exceeded memory subsets in estimated richness.

TCRdb's table, derived via immunoSEQ multiplex PCR, lists solely in-frame clones and lacks some. The sample holds about 2.4 million clones; more than 85% are singletons and the top ten take roughly 0.39%. Turning to this clone: Its antigen is unknown.

The sample was naive CD4+ T cells from PBMCs. Subset defined: CD45RA+ positively selected. The TCR originated in a man aged 18 to 29 in good health. Some clones in this sample may be carry-over from other donors' samples. The chain has TRBV28 and TRBJ2-3; the match to TRBD2 covers 7 bases. The CDR3 bases are TGTGCCAGCAGTCCCCCGGGGGGAGGGCGGTCAGATACGCAGTATTTT. Its protein product is CASSPPGGGRSDTQYF.